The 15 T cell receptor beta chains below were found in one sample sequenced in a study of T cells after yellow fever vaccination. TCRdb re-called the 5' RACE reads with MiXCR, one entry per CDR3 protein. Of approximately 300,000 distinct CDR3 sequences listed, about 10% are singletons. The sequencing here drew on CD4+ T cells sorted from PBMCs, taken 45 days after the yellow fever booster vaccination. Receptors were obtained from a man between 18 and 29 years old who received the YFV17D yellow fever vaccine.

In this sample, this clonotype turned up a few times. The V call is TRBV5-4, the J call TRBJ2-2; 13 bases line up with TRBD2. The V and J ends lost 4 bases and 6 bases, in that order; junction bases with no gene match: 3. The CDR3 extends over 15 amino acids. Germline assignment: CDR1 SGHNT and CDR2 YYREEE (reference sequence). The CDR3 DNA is TGTGCCAGCAGCACCGGACTAGCGGGGGCCGGGGAGCTGTTTTTT. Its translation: CASSTGLAGAGELFF.

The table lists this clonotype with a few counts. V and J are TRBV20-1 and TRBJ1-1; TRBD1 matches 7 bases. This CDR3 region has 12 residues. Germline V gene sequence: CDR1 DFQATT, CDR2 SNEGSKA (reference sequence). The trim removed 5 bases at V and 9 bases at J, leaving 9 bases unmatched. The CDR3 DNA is TGCAGTGCTTATCGACAGGGACTGAAAGCTTTCTTT. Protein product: CSAYRQGLKAFF.

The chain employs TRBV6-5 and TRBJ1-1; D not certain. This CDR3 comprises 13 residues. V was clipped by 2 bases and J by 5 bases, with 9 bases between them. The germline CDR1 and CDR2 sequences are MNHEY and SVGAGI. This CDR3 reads CASSYGRKTEAFF. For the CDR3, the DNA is TGTGCCAGCAGTTACGGGAGGAAGACTGAAGCTTTCTTT.

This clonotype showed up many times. The CDR3 region is CASSSQGGPNTEAFF. In DNA form, the CDR3 reads TGCGCCAGCAGCTCCCAGGGGGGGCCGAACACTGAAGCTTTCTTT. V and J are TRBV5-1 and TRBJ1-1; 7 bases map to TRBD1. V lost 3 bases, J lost 1 base, and 6 bases stayed unmatched. The CDR3 consists of 15 residues. Germline CDR1 is SGHRS and CDR2 is YFSETQ.

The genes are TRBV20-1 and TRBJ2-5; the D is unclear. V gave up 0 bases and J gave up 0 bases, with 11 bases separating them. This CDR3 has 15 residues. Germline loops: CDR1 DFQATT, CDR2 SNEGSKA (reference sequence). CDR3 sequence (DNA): TGCAGTGCTAGAGATCCCGTTAGGGACCAAGAGACCCAGTACTTC. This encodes CSARDPVRDQETQYF.

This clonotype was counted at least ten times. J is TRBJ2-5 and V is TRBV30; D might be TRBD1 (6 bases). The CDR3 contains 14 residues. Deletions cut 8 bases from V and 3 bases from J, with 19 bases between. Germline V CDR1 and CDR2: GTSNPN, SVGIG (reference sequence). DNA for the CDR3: TGTGCCGGGGAACCGCCATCAGGGGAAGAGACCCAGTACTTC. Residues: CAGEPPSGEETQYF.

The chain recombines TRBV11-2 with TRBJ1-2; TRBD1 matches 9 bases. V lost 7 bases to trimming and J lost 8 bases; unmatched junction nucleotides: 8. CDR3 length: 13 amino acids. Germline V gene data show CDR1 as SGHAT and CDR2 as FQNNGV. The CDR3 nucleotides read TGTGCCAGCAACCTACAGGGGGCGGAAGGCTACACCTTC. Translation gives CASNLQGAEGYTF.

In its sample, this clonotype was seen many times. The DNA for the CDR3 is TGTGCCAGCAGCCTGGGGACAGGCCGGAACACCGGGGAGCTGTTTTTT. It is translated as CASSLGTGRNTGELFF. This rearrangement joins TRBV11-2 to TRBJ2-2, with 8 bases lining up with TRBD1. This CDR3 is built from 16 residues. V trimming: 5 bases; J trimming: 1 base; junction bases outside the gene matches: 6. Germline V gene data show CDR1 as SGHAT and CDR2 as FQNNGV.

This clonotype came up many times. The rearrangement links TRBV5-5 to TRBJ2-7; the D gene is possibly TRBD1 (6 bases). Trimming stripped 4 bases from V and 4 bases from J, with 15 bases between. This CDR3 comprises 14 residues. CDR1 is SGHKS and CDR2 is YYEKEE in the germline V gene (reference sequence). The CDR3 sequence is CASSQTTGIYEQYF. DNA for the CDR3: TGTGCCAGCAGCCAGACGACAGGAATTTACGAGCAGTACTTC.

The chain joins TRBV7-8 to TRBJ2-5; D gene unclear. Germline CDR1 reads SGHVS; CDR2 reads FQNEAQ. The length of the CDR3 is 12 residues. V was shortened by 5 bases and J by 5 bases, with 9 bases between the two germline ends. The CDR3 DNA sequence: TGTGCCAGCAGCGGATTGGTTGAGACCCAGTACTTC. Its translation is CASSGLVETQYF.

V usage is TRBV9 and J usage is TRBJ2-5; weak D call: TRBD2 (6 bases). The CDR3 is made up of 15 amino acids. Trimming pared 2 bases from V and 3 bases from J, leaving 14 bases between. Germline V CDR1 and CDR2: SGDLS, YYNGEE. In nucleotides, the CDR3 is TGTGCCAGCAGCGTTCAGGAGGGCAGGAAAGAGACCCAGTACTTC. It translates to CASSVQEGRKETQYF.

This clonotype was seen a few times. Here the CDR3 DNA reads TGTGCCAGCAGTGAGCGGGACCGGTACCAAGAGACCCAGTACTTC. Translation gives CASSERDRYQETQYF. The V call is TRBV2, the J call TRBJ2-5; D possibly corresponds to TRBD2 (6 bases). CDR1 and CDR2 (germline): SNHLY, FYNNEI. The CDR3 loop spans 15 amino acids. V was shortened by 3 bases and J by 0 bases, with 11 bases between the two germline ends.

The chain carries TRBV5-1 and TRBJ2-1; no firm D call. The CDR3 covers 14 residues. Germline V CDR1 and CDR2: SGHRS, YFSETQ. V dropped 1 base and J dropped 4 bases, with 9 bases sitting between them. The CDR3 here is CASSLSFSYNEQFF. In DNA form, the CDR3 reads TGCGCCAGCAGCTTGTCCTTTAGTTACAATGAGCAGTTCTTC.

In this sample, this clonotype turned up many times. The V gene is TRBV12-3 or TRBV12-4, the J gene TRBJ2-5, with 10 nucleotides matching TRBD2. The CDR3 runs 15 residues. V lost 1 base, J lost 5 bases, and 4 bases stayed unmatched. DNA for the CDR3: TGTGCCAGCAGTTTAGTCCTAGCGGGGGTTGAGACCCAGTACTTC. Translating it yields CASSLVLAGVETQYF.

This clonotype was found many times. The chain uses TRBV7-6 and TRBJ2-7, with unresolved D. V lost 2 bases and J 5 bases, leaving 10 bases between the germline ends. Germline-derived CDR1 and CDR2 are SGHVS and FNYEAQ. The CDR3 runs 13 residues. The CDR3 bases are TGTGCCAGCAGCTTAACCGGTCTAAACGAGCAGTACTTC. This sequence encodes CASSLTGLNEQYF.